Below, 6 T cell receptor beta chains from the same sample are listed, as sequenced in a study of cytomegalovirus exposure and HLA in healthy donors. Use of 60 Vbeta and 13 Jbeta primers characterized the PCR. Using immunoSEQ multiplex PCR, the repertoire was profiled, and TCRdb retains in-frame clones only, with some absent. The sample holds 150,000 to 200,000 clones, more than 75% seen once. The sample consisted of PBMCs. The receptor set was obtained from a woman between 45 and 65 years old in good health and CMV-seropositive.

The rearrangement joins TRBV9 to TRBJ1-1, with D perhaps matching TRBD1 (5 bases). The germline V gene encodes CDR1 SGDLS and CDR2 YYNGEE. The V end was cut by 0 bases, the J end by 6 bases, with 15 bases between. The CDR3 is 15 amino acids. This chain's CDR3 is CASSVAGHCSSEAFF. For the CDR3, the DNA is TGTGCCAGCAGCGTAGCCGGACATTGCTCGTCTGAAGCTTTCTTT.

This clone was picked up a small number of times. A junction end diverges from the germline sequence, so it may reflect a read error. The chain recombines TRBV5-4 with TRBJ2-7; D not certain. In germline, CDR1 is SGHNT, CDR2 YYREEE (reference sequence). This CDR3 is built from 13 residues. Here the CDR3 reads CASSQDRAGEQYF. For the CDR3, the DNA is TGCGCCAGCAGCCAAGATCGAGCCGGTGAGCAGTACTTC.

The chain couples TRBV4-2 to TRBJ2-1; D perhaps matches TRBD2 (5 bases). Trimming took 8 bases from V and 2 from J, leaving 16 bases between them. The CDR3 length is 15 residues. Germline V gives CDR1 LGHNA, CDR2 YNFKEQ. CDR3 region: CASVRSGSTYNEQFF. The CDR3 nucleotides are TGTGCCAGCGTCCGGTCGGGGAGTACCTACAATGAGCAGTTCTTC.

The chain has TRBV7-9 and TRBJ2-7, with D perhaps TRBD2 (5 bases). This CDR3 contains 13 residues. Trimming stripped 11 bases from V and 2 bases from J, with 16 bases between. Per germline, CDR1 SEHNR and CDR2 FQNEAQ (reference sequence). DNA for the CDR3: TGTGCCCTCTCCGGGGAGATACCCTACGAGCAGTACTTC. It encodes CALSGEIPYEQYF.

V and J are TRBV5-4 and TRBJ2-5, with TRBD2 identical over 8 bases. Germline V gene data show CDR1 as SGHNT and CDR2 as YYREEE (reference sequence). This CDR3 region has 15 residues. The J segment lost 4 bases and the V segment lost 1 base, leaving 6 bases of the junction unmatched. Here the CDR3 DNA reads TGTGCCAGCAGCTTGACGGGACTAGTTCGAGAGACCCAGTACTTC. It is translated as CASSLTGLVRETQYF. The full variable domain, with the rest looked up from reference TRBV5-4 and TRBJ2-5, is ETGVTQSPTHLIKTRGQQVTLRCSSQSGHNTVSWYQQALGQGPQFIFQYYREEENGRGNFPPRFSGLQFPNYSSELNVNALELDDSALYLCASSLTGLVRETQYFGPGTRLLVL.

This clone was seen a few times. The rearrangement links TRBV6-5 to TRBJ2-7; D call uncertain. Germline CDR1 reads MNHEY; CDR2 reads SVGAGI. V lost 7 bases and J 0 bases, leaving 7 bases between the germline ends. The CDR3 runs 12 residues. The CDR3 spells CASKGASYEQYF. CDR3 in DNA: TGTGCCAGCAAAGGAGCCTCCTACGAGCAGTACTTC.